The 14 T cell receptor beta chains below were found in one sample sequenced in a study of cytomegalovirus exposure and HLA in healthy donors (dated by TCRdb to about 2017). Library construction relied on the immunoSEQ multiplex PCR assay. A mixture of 60 forward primers for TCR Vbeta segments and 13 reverse primers for TCR Jbeta segments was used in the multiplex PCR. As stored in TCRdb, this immuneACCESS dataset retains in-frame rearrangements with V and J assigned. A fraction of the clones does not appear; measured against another copy, unresolved V genes explain less than half of the discrepancy, and the remainder lacks a known reason. A total of 100,000 to 150,000 clones appear in this sample, around two thirds of them only once. The biggest ten clones account for less than 3% of the sample. Sequenced sample: PBMCs. These receptors originate from a middle-aged woman in good health and CMV-seronegative.

The V gene is TRBV18, the J gene TRBJ2-3; TRBD1 agrees at 7 bases. Trimming at V came to 10 bases and at J to 2 bases, leaving 15 bases not matched to a gene. Germline CDR1 reads KGHSH; CDR2 reads LQKENI. This CDR3 has 16 amino acids. This chain's CDR3 is CATPATPDRTTDTQYF. The DNA of the CDR3 is TGTGCCACTCCCGCGACCCCGGACAGGACCACAGATACGCAGTATTTT.

The V and J genes are TRBV5-4 and TRBJ1-2; 7 bases fit TRBD1. Germline V lookup: CDR1 SGHNT, CDR2 YYREEE (reference sequence). J was trimmed by 8 bases and V by 0 bases; bases with no gene match: 19. This CDR3 has 18 residues. The CDR3 is CASSLGYEANRGLVGYTF. The DNA for the CDR3 is TGTGCCAGCAGCTTGGGGTACGAAGCGAACAGGGGCCTTGTAGGCTACACCTTC.

The chain recombines TRBV6-5 with TRBJ1-5; the D gene is possibly TRBD1 (5 bases). The CDR3 spans 15 residues. CDR1 MNHEY and CDR2 SVGAGI come from the germline V gene. The germline V and J ends were trimmed by 2 bases and 1 base, with 9 bases remaining between them. The CDR3: CASSYGRGSNQPQHF. CDR3 DNA: TGTGCCAGCAGTTACGGGCGGGGGAGCAATCAGCCCCAGCATTTT.

The rearrangement links TRBV19 to TRBJ2-7, with D uncertain. The V end was cut by 2 bases, the J end by 2 bases, with 16 bases between. The length of the CDR3 is 16 residues. Germline lookup yields CDR1 LNHDA and CDR2 SQIVND (reference sequence). The CDR3 DNA reads as TGTGCCAGTAGTATATCGACACAGTTCAACGCCTACGAGCAGTACTTC. Its translation: CASSISTQFNAYEQYF.

J is TRBJ1-1 and V is TRBV6-6; D is unresolved. The CDR3 runs to 12 residues. Germline V lookup: CDR1 MNHNY, CDR2 SVGAGI (reference sequence). Trimming removed 8 bases at V and 5 bases at J, with 12 bases between. CDR3 sequence (DNA): TGTGCCAGCTCAAGGGCGGGTACTGAAGCTTTCTTT. It codes for CASSRAGTEAFF.

V and J are TRBV18 and TRBJ1-2; a possible D gene is TRBD1 (6 bases). V was pared by 0 bases and J by 5 bases, with 16 bases between. CDR1 is KGHSH and CDR2 is LQKENI in the germline V gene. CDR3 length: 16 amino acids. The CDR3 sequence is CASSPPRQVGEYGYTF. The CDR3 bases are TGTGCCAGCTCACCACCCAGACAGGTCGGGGAGTATGGCTACACCTTC.

The rearrangement links TRBV9 to TRBJ2-1; the match to TRBD1 covers 8 bases. V was clipped by 0 bases and J by 7 bases; unmatched bases: 0. This CDR3 is built from 13 residues. CDR1 is SGDLS, CDR2 YYNGEE, per germline. This chain's CDR3 is CASSVDRGNEQFF. In nucleotides, the CDR3 is TGTGCCAGCAGCGTAGACAGGGGGAATGAGCAGTTCTTC.

V gene TRBV6-5 combines with J gene TRBJ1-5; D perhaps matches TRBD1 (5 bases). Trimming stripped 0 bases from V and 5 bases from J, with 11 bases between. Germline CDR1 is MNHEY and CDR2 is SVGAGI. The CDR3 spans 15 residues. The CDR3, as DNA: TGTGCCAGCAGTTACTCCGCAGGGTCGGATCAGCCCCAGCATTTT. Protein product: CASSYSAGSDQPQHF.

This rearrangement joins TRBV14 to TRBJ1-4, with D unresolved. The V end was cut by 6 bases, the J end by 8 bases, with 19 bases between. Germline V gene lookup returns CDR1 SGHDN and CDR2 FVKESK. The CDR3 covers 15 residues. The CDR3 loop reads CASSLIAGQAEKLFF. The CDR3, as DNA: TGTGCCAGCAGTCTGATAGCCGGTCAAGCGGAAAAACTGTTTTTT. Full variable domain (rest looked up from reference TRBV14 and TRBJ1-4): EAGVTQFPSHSVIEKGQTVTLRCDPISGHDNLYWYRRVMGKEIKFLLHFVKESKQDESGMPNNRFLAERTGGTYSTLKVQPAELEDSGVYFCASSLIAGQAEKLFFGSGTQLSVL.

This clone occurred a few times. This chain links TRBV25-1 with TRBJ1-1, with TRBD1 identical over 7 bases. Germline trimming cut 6 bases from V and 4 bases from J; bases unmatched to any gene: 8. Germline V gene lookup returns CDR1 MGHDK and CDR2 SYGVNS. This CDR3 is 14 amino acids long. The CDR3 here is CASSHPPGGTEAFF. The CDR3 DNA is TGTGCCAGCAGCCACCCCCCAGGGGGCACTGAAGCTTTCTTT.

This clone is labeled as medium-sized. The chain carries TRBV6-5 and TRBJ1-1; maybe TRBD1 (6 bases). Germline V gene lookup returns CDR1 MNHEY and CDR2 SVGAGI. The V and J ends lost 1 base and 4 bases respectively, with 16 bases between them. The CDR3 totals 16 residues. This chain's CDR3 is CASSYFPTGMSTEAFF. In DNA form, the CDR3 reads TGTGCCAGCAGTTACTTCCCGACAGGTATGAGCACTGAAGCTTTCTTT.

Here the CDR3 reads CASSQDKRGAVGYTF. CDR3 in DNA: TGTGCCAGCAGCCAAGATAAAAGGGGCGCGGTTGGCTACACCTTC. The rearrangement joins TRBV4-2 to TRBJ1-2, with D possibly TRBD1 on 5 matching bases. The CDR3 is 15 amino acids. Trimming removed 0 bases from V and 7 bases from J, with 15 bases in between. Germline CDR1 LGHNA, CDR2 YNFKEQ.

This chain links TRBV18 with TRBJ1-6; 7 nucleotides match TRBD1. Germline trimming cut 0 bases from V and 7 bases from J; bases unmatched to any gene: 3. Germline V gene lookup returns CDR1 KGHSH and CDR2 LQKENI. This CDR3 comprises 15 residues. CDR3 nucleotide sequence: TGTGCCAGCTCACCACCCGGGACAGAGAATTCACCCCTCCACTTT. Its protein product is CASSPPGTENSPLHF.

This rearrangement joins TRBV30 to TRBJ2-2; 11 nucleotides line up with TRBD2. J lost 1 base, V lost 1 base, and 20 bases had no gene match. Per germline, CDR1 GTSNPN and CDR2 SVGIG (reference sequence). This CDR3 is built from 22 residues. This CDR3 reads CAWSALYFGASGGPMNTGELFF. CDR3 DNA: TGTGCCTGGAGTGCCCTTTATTTTGGGGCTAGCGGGGGGCCGATGAACACCGGGGAGCTGTTTTTT.